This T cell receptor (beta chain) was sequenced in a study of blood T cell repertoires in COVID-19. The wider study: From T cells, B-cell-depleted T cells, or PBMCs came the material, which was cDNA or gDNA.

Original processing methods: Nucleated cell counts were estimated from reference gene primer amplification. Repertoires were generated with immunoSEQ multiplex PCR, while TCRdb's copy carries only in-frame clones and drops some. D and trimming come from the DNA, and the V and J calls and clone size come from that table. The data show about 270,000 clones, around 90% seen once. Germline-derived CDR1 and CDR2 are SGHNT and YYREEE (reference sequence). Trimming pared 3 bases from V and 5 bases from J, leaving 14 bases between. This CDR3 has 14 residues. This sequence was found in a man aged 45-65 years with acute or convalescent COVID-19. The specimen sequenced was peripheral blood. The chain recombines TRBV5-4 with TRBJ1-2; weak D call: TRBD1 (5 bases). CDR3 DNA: TGTGCCAGCAGCTCGGCCCAGACAGAATATGGCTACACCTTC. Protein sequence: CASSSAQTEYGYTF. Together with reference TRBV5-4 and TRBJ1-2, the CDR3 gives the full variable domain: ETGVTQSPTHLIKTRGQQVTLRCSSQSGHNTVSWYQQALGQGPQFIFQYYREEENGRGNFPPRFSGLQFPNYSSELNVNALELDDSALYLCASSSAQTEYGYTFGSGTRLTVV.